This is a list of T cell receptor beta chains from one sample in a study of PD-1 blockade in classical Hodgkin lymphoma. TCRdb's table, derived via immunoSEQ multiplex PCR, lists solely in-frame clones and lacks some. The sample yields over 80,000 clones, 80% to 95% seen once. Here the sequenced sample was peripheral blood mononuclear cells (PBMCs), taken at baseline. These receptors were taken from a human donor with classical Hodgkin lymphoma. The CDR3 runs from the conserved cysteine through the conserved F or W. D genes are given only for firm matches. Not every row has a clone size; where given, it reads once, few, many or a size class.

TGTGCCAGCATTGGACTTCTCAACTACGAGCAGTACTTC	CASIGLLNYEQYF	TRBV28	TRBJ2-7	NA	NA
TGCAGCGCATCTAGCGGGAGCTCCTACAATGAGCAGTTCTTC	CSASSGSSYNEQFF	TRBV29-1	TRBJ2-1	once	TRBD2
TGTGCCAGCAGCCGCAGAAGTACCTACAATGAGCAGTTCTTC	CASSRRSTYNEQFF	TRBV14	TRBJ2-1	NA	NA
TGTGCCAGCCGAACCAGGGGGCCCTACAATGAGCAGTTCTTC	CASRTRGPYNEQFF	TRBV7-8	TRBJ2-1	NA	TRBD1
TGTGCCTGGAACAGGGTGAACACTGAAGCTTTCTTT	CAWNRVNTEAFF	TRBV30	TRBJ1-1	few	NA
TGTGCCACCACTCATAGTCTCTACGAGCAGTACTTC	CATTHSLYEQYF	TRBV9	TRBJ2-7	NA	NA
TGTGCCAGCCCGAGAAACGTCGATGGGTCCTACGAGCAGTACTTC	CASPRNVDGSYEQYF	TRBV2	TRBJ2-7	NA	NA
TGTGCCAGCAGCGTAGCGGGGGACACTGAAGCTTTCTTT	CASSVAGDTEAFF	TRBV9	TRBJ1-1	NA	NA
TGTGCCAGCAGCTTAACAGGGAACAATGAGCAGTTCTTC	CASSLTGNNEQFF	TRBV7-3	TRBJ2-1	NA	NA
TGTGCCTGGGTCCCCGGGACAGGGACATACGAGCAGTACTTC	CAWVPGTGTYEQYF	TRBV30	TRBJ2-7	NA	TRBD1
TGCGCCAGCAGTGGACAGAAGAATCAGCCCCAGCATTTT	CASSGQKNQPQHF	TRBV10-2	TRBJ1-5	NA	NA
TGCGCCAGCAGTGAGTCGAGGGGTTACACTGAAGCTTTCTTT	CASSESRGYTEAFF	TRBV10-2	TRBJ1-1	NA	NA